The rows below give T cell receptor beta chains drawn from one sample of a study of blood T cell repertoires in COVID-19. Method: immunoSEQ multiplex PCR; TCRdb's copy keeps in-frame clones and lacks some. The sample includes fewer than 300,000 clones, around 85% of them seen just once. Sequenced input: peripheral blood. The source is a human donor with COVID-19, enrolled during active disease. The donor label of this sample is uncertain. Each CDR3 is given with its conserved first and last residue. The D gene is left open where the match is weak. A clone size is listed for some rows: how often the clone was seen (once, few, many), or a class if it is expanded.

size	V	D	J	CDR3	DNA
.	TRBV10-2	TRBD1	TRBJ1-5	CASSELGIGTGGGQPQHF	TGCGCCAGCAGTGAACTGGGTATCGGGACAGGGGGCGGGCAGCCCCAGCATTTT
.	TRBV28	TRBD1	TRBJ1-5	CASSSGQGRQPQHF	TGTGCCAGCAGTTCGGGACAGGGCCGGCAGCCCCAGCATTTT
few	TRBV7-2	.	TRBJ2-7	CASSFSSYEQYF	TGTGCCAGCAGCTTCAGCTCCTACGAGCAGTACTTC
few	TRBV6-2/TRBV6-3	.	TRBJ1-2	CASSLQGSNYYGYTF	TGTGCCAGCAGTCTTCAGGGGAGCAACTACTATGGCTACACCTTC
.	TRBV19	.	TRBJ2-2	CASSIDRDTSNTGELFF	TGTGCCAGTAGTATCGACCGGGACACTTCGAACACCGGGGAGCTGTTTTTT
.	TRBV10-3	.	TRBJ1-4	CAIGGAGNEKLFF	TGTGCCATCGGCGGGGCAGGGAATGAAAAACTGTTTTTT
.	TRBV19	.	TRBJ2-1	CATQIDGWYNEQFF	TGTGCCACGCAGATAGACGGGTGGTACAATGAGCAGTTCTTC
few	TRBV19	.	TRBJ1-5	CASSTPPGRYQPQHF	TGTGCCAGTAGTACCCCTCCAGGGCGATATCAGCCCCAGCATTTT
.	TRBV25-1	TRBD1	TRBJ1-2	CASSTPGTAFDGYTF	TGTGCCAGCAGTACCCCCGGGACAGCTTTCGATGGCTACACCTTC
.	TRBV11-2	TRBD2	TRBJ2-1	CASSLHTSGSSGEQFF	TGTGCCAGCAGCCTGCACACTAGCGGGAGTTCTGGTGAGCAGTTCTTC
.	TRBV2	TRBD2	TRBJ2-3	CASTVGRASDTQYF	TGTGCCAGCACGGTCGGGAGGGCGTCAGATACGCAGTATTTT
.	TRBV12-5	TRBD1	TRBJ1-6	CASGCLPGQRNSPLHF	TGTGCTAGTGGCTGTCTCCCGGGACAGCGTAATTCACCCCTCCACTTT
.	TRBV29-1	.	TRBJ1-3	CSAADYSGNTIYF	TGCAGCGCCGCGGACTACTCTGGAAACACCATATATTTT
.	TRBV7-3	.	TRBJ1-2	CASSSSRQSYTF	TGTGCCAGCAGCTCCTCTAGACAGAGCTACACCTTC
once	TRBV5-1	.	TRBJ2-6	CASSLNTNSGANVLTF	TGCGCCAGCAGCTTGAACACAAATTCTGGGGCCAACGTCCTGACTTTC
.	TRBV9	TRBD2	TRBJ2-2	CASSTRLAGGVGELFF	TGTGCCAGCAGCACCCGACTAGCGGGAGGGGTCGGGGAGCTGTTTTTT
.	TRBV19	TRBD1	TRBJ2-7	CASTGGSYEQYF	TGTGCCAGTACAGGGGGATCCTACGAGCAGTACTTC
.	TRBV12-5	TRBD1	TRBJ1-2	CASGSPTGESYGYTF	TGTGCTAGTGGTTCGCCGACAGGGGAGTCCTATGGCTACACCTTC
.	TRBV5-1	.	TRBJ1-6	CASSLARNNSPLHF	TGCGCCAGCAGCTTGGCGCGGAATAATTCACCCCTCCACTTT
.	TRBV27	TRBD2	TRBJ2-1	CASSHQRLAGGFYNEQFF	TGTGCCAGCAGTCATCAACGCTTAGCGGGAGGGTTCTACAATGAGCAGTTCTTC
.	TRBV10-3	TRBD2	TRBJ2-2	CAISEGLAIGELFF	TGTGCCATCAGTGAGGGACTAGCAATCGGGGAGCTGTTTTTT
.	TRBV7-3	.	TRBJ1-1	CASSRQTGMNTEAFF	TGTGCCAGCAGTCGTCAGACAGGTATGAACACTGAAGCTTTCTTT
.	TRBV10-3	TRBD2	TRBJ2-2	CAISEGAGETGELFF	TGTGCCATCAGTGAGGGGGCGGGAGAGACCGGGGAGCTGTTTTTT
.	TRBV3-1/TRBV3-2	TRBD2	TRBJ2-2	CASSQAGRVTGELFF	TGTGCCAGCAGCCAAGCCGGGAGGGTCACCGGGGAGCTGTTTTTT
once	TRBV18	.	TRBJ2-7	CASSPLGEDPQYF	TGTGCCAGCTCACCGCTAGGTGAAGATCCCCAGTACTTC
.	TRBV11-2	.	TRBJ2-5	CASSFSGHKQETQYF	TGTGCCAGCAGCTTCTCCGGACATAAGCAAGAGACCCAGTACTTC